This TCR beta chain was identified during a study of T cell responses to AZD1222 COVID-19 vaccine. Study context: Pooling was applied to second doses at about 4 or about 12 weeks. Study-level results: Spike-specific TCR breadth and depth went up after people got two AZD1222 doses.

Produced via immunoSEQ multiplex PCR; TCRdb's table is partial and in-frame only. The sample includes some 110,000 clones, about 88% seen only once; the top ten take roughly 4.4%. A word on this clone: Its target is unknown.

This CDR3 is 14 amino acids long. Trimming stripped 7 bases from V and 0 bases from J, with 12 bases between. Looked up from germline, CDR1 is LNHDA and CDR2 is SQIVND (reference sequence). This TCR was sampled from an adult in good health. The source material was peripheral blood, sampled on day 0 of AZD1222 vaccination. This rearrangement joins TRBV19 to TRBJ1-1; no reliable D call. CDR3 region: CASTDQPMNTEAFF. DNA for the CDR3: TGTGCCAGTACCGACCAGCCCATGAACACTGAAGCTTTCTTT.